The T cell receptor (beta chain) under discussion was sequenced for a study of radiotherapy plus CTLA-4 blockade in lung cancer. Only a few counts were recorded for this clone. Its antigen is not known. Data came from immunoSEQ multiplex PCR; TCRdb stores just in-frame clones and leaves some out. The sample lists approximately 52,000 clones; roughly 77% were seen once. Regarding the study as a whole: In blood, TCR clones derived from the tumor expanded after radiotherapy plus ipilimumab.

This CDR3 is 19 amino acids long. V dropped 0 bases and J dropped 2; count of bases not matched to a gene: 8. Looked up from germline, CDR1 is SGHRS and CDR2 is YFSETQ. Focal radiation with ipilimumab CTLA-4 blockade was given to patients with chemo-refractory metastatic non-small-cell lung cancer. This clonotype was sampled from a human donor with non-small cell lung cancer whose response to radiotherapy plus ipilimumab could not be evaluated. The chain is built from TRBV5-1 and TRBJ2-2, with 12 bases lining up with TRBD2. Sample: peripheral blood, taken from a patient treated with radiotherapy plus ipilimumab. For the CDR3, the DNA is TGCGCCAGCAGCTTGGTGCTAGCGGGAGGGAAGAAAAACACCGGGGAGCTGTTTTTT. It specifies CASSLVLAGGKKNTGELFF.